The T cell receptor beta chain described here comes from a study of CD8 T cells in ankylosing spondylitis. V was shortened by 6 bases and J by 4 bases, with 15 bases between the two germline ends. Germline CDR1 is MNHNS and CDR2 is SASEGT. CDR3 length: 15 residues. TCRdb itself ran the 5' RACE reads through MiXCR, one entry per CDR3 protein. Among around 340,000 distinct CDR3 sequences listed, roughly 14% were seen once. The genes are TRBV6-1 and TRBJ1-4; no reliable D call. The sequencing input was blood, either unsorted or a sorted T cell fraction (not recorded which). This receptor was identified in a male donor with ankylosing spondylitis or in good health (not recorded which). CDR3 sequence reads: CASSQISGSNEKLFF. The CDR3 DNA follows: TGTGCCAGCAGCCAGATAAGTGGGAGTAATGAAAAACTGTTTTTT.